This entry lists 2 T cell receptor beta chains sequenced from one sample in a study of shared clonotypes between healthy human individuals. Method: immunoSEQ multiplex PCR; TCRdb's copy keeps in-frame clones and lacks some. Counted here are about 600,000 clones, 98% occurring once; the ten biggest clones make up 0.25% to 0.35%. CD45RO-negative, CCR7-positively selected cells formed the naive CD8 fraction, excluding terminally differentiated effector memory CD45RA+ cells. Input material: naive CD8+ T cells sorted from blood. Receptor source: a man aged 30 to 39 in good health.

This sequence joins TRBV9 and TRBJ2-1; D is unresolved. There are 13 residues in the CDR3. The germline gives CDR1 SGDLS, CDR2 YYNGEE. V lost 0 bases, J lost 8 bases, and 9 bases lay in between. The CDR3 DNA follows: TGTGCCAGCAGCGTAGTCCCACTCGATGAGCAGTTCTTC. As protein: CASSVVPLDEQFF.

This chain uses TRBV6-1 with TRBJ2-7, with D tentatively TRBD2 (5 bases). V gave up 6 bases and J gave up 2 bases, with 17 bases separating them. CDR1 is MNHNS, CDR2 SASEGT, per germline. The CDR3 consists of 15 residues. The CDR3 sequence is CASRDLTEAAYEQYF. In DNA, the CDR3 is TGTGCCAGCAGAGACCTCACGGAAGCGGCCTACGAGCAGTACTTC.